The 5 T cell receptor beta chains listed next were all sequenced from one sample in a study of glioma-infiltrating T cells after dendritic cell vaccination. TCRdb's table, derived via immunoSEQ multiplex PCR, lists solely in-frame clones and lacks some. The sample has more than 95,000 clones; about four fifths are singletons. This specimen was blood, taken before dendritic cell vaccination. Receptors were obtained from a human donor with glioblastoma.

The V call is TRBV6-5, the J call TRBJ2-5, with 11 bases lining up with TRBD1. This CDR3 region has 15 residues. Per germline, CDR1 MNHEY and CDR2 SVGAGI. V trimming: 5 bases; J trimming: 3 bases; junction bases outside the gene matches: 5. The CDR3, as DNA: TGTGCCAGCAGTGGGCTGGGACAGGGGGAAGAGACCCAGTACTTC. This codes for CASSGLGQGEETQYF.

J is TRBJ2-1 and V is TRBV9, with 12 bases lining up with TRBD1. V lost 3 bases to trimming and J lost 10 bases; unmatched junction nucleotides: 11. The CDR3 is made up of 16 amino acids. Germline V gene data show CDR1 as SGDLS and CDR2 as YYNGEE. The CDR3 nucleotides read TGTGCCAGCAGCGAGAGGGACAGGGGGCATATGTGGGAGCAGTTCTTC. Translating it yields CASSERDRGHMWEQFF.

The V gene is TRBV7-9, the J gene TRBJ1-2; the D is unclear. The length of the CDR3 is 13 residues. V lost 1 base to trimming and J lost 6 bases, with 9 bases between them. CDR1 and CDR2 from the germline V gene are SEHNR and FQNEAQ (reference sequence). CDR3 in DNA: TGTGCCAGCAGCTTAGATACAGTCAATGGCTACACCTTC. Translated, it gives CASSLDTVNGYTF.

V usage is TRBV28 and J usage is TRBJ1-3, with a tentative D call TRBD1 (6 bases). V was cut by 5 bases and J by 5 bases, with 16 bases left in between. The CDR3 sequence is 15 residues long. Germline CDR1 and CDR2: MDHEN and SYDVKM. The CDR3, as DNA: TGTGCCAGCAGTCCATCAGGACAGAAGAGAAACACCATATATTTT. It is translated as CASSPSGQKRNTIYF.

The V and J genes are TRBV18 and TRBJ1-1; the D gene is possibly TRBD1 (6 bases). Germline V gives CDR1 KGHSH, CDR2 LQKENI. Trimming took off 6 bases at V and 4 bases at J, with 15 bases between the two ends. This CDR3 spans 14 amino acids. The CDR3 spells CASSPTGTGTEAFF. CDR3 bases: TGTGCCAGCTCGCCCACAGGGACGGGCACTGAAGCTTTCTTT.